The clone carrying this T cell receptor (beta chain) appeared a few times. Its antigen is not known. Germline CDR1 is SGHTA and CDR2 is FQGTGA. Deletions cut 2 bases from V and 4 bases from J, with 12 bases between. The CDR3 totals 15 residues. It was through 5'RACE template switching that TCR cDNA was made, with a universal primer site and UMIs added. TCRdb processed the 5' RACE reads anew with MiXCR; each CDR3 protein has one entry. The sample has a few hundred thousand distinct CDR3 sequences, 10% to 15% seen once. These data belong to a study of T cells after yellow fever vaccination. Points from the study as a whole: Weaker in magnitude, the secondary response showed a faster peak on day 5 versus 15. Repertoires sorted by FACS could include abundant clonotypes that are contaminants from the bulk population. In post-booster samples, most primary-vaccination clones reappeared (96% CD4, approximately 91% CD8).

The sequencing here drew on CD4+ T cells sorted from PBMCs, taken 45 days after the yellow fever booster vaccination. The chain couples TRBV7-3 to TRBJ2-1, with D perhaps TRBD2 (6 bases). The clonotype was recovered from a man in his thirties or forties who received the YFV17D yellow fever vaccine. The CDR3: CASSLLGTGYNEQFF. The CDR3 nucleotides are TGTGCCAGCAGCTTATTAGGGACTGGGTACAATGAGCAGTTCTTC.